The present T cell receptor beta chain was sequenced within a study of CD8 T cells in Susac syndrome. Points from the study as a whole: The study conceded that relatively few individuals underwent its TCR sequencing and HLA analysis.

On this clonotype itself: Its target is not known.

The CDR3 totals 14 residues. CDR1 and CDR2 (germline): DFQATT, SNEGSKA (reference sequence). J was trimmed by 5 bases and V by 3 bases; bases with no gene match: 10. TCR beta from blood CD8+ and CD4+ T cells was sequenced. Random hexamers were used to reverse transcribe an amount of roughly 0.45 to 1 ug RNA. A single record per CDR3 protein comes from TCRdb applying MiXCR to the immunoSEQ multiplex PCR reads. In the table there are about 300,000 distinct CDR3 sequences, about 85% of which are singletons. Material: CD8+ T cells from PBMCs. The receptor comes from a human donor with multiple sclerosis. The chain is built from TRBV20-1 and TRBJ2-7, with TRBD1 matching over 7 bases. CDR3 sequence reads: CSASSSGQNNEQYF. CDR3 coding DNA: TGCAGTGCTAGTTCCTCGGGACAGAACAACGAGCAGTACTTC.